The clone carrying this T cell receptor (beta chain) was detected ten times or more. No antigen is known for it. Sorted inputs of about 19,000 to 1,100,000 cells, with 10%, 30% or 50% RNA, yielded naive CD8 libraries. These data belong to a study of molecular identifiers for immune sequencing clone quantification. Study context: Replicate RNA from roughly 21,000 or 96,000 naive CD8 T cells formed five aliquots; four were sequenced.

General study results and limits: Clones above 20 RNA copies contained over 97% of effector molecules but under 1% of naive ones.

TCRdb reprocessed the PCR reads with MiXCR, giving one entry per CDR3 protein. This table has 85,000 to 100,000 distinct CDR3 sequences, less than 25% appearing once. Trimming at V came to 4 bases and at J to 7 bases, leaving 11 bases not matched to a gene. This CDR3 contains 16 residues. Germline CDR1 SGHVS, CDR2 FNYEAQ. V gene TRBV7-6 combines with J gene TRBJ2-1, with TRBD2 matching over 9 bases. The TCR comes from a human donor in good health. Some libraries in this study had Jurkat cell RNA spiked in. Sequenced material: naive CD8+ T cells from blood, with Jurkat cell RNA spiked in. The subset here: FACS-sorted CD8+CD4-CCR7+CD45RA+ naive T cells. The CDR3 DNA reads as TGTGCCAGCAGCTCCTCCTGGGCGGGGGGGCCGAATGAGCAGTTCTTC. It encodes CASSSSWAGGPNEQFF.